This T cell receptor (beta chain) was sequenced in a study of identifying expanded T cells in peripheral blood. Looked up from germline, CDR1 is MDHEN and CDR2 is SYDVKM. This CDR3 comprises 15 residues. The V and J ends lost 4 bases and 4 bases, in that order; junction bases with no gene match: 3. Method: immunoSEQ multiplex PCR; TCRdb's copy keeps in-frame clones and lacks some. This sample has tens of thousands of clones; roughly 84% occur once, and the top ten carry about 18%. This TCR was sampled from a person between 18 and 75 years old in good health. Sample: blood. The V call is TRBV28, the J call TRBJ2-3, with 12 bases matching TRBD1. As DNA, the CDR3 is TGTGCCAGCAGTTCCGGGACAGGGGGCGCAGATACGCAGTATTTT. As protein: CASSSGTGGADTQYF.